This T cell receptor (beta chain) was captured by sequencing in a study of vaccination effects on CD4 cells after COVID-19. Produced via immunoSEQ multiplex PCR; TCRdb's table is partial and in-frame only. The sample has about 70,000 clones, roughly 73% seen once. This clone was seen a few times. The antigen remains unidentified. Germline assignment: CDR1 SNHLY and CDR2 FYNNEI. This CDR3 contains 15 residues. Trimming cost V 6 bases and J 7 bases, with 16 bases left between them. Under the ViraFEST assay, PBMC were stimulated with viral peptide pools so that antigen-specific CD4+ T cells expanded. Sequencing was performed afterwards. Following an approximately eleven-day culture, CD4+ T cells were purified. Infection dated between March and December 2020, before the Alpha, Beta and Delta variants reached the United States.

V and J are TRBV2 and TRBJ1-6; weak D call: TRBD1 (5 bases). This TCR derives from a human donor who had a prior SARS-CoV-2 infection. Sequenced here: CD4+ T cells from PBMCs cultured with HIV peptides, sampled before COVID-19 vaccination. Subset noted: HIV-1 Nef peptide pool negative control/reference culture. In nucleotides, the CDR3 is TGTGCCAGCAGGGCCCTGGGGTCAGGGAATTCACCCCTCCACTTT. This translates into CASRALGSGNSPLHF.